This T cell receptor (beta chain) was observed in a study of blood T cell repertoires in COVID-19. Overall study: COVID-19 samples collected from the United States, Italy and Spain covered acute and convalescent phases.

In the original processing: The authors estimated nucleated cell counts from reference gene primer amplification. Measured with immunoSEQ multiplex PCR; TCRdb has only the in-frame clones, and not every one. The DNA was the basis for D and trimming; V, J and clone size are from that table. This sample has 250,000 to 300,000 clones; less than 85% occur once, and the top ten carry about 4.5%. Per the germline V gene, CDR1 is SGHTS and CDR2 is YDEGEE. CDR3 length equals 14 residues. The ends were cut back, 0 bases at V and 3 bases at J, with 7 bases in the middle. The sample holds many counts of this clone.

The chain links TRBV5-8 to TRBJ2-1, with D perhaps matching TRBD2 (6 bases). The receptor comes from a man between 60 and 75 years old who had recovered from COVID-19. The sequenced sample consisted of peripheral blood. The CDR3 nucleotides are TGTGCCAGCAGCTTGGGGGAGGTCTACAATGAGCAGTTCTTC. Residues: CASSLGEVYNEQFF.